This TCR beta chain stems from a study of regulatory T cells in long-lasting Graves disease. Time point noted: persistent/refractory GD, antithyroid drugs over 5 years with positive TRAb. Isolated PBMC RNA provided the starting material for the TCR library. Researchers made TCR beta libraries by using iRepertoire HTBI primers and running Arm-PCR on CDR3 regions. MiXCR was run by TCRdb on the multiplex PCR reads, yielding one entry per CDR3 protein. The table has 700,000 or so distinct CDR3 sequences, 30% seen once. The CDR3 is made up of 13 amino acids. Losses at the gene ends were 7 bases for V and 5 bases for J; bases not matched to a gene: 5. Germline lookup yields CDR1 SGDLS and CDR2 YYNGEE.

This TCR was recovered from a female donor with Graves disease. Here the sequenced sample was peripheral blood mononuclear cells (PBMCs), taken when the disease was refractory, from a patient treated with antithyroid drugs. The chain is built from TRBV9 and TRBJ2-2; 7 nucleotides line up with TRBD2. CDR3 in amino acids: CASGGEFTGELFF. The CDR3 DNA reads TGTGCCAGCGGGGGGGAGTTTACCGGGGAGCTGTTTTTT.